Detailed here is one TCR beta chain. Its antigen is still unknown. No base-level quality is on record; no much larger clone is a single base apart. These data come from a study of shared clonotypes between healthy human individuals (TCRdb year 2020). Broadly, across the study: Three men and a couple of women, aged 18 to 49 years, made up the cohort. For each donor, CD4 naive and CD4 memory were each run on three plates, CD8 naive on two plates, and CD8 memory on one plate. To estimate repertoire size and how much clonotypes are shared between individuals, the study performed deep sequencing of blood TCR repertoires from a few healthy adults. To increase sequencing depth and limit assay-specific biases, TCR repertoire library preparation and sequencing were carried out by different laboratories using diverse techniques. Per donor, leukapheresis produced somewhere between about 0.9 and 10 billion PBMCs. General findings and caveats noted by the study authors: Incomplete sequencing was indicated by rarefaction of sorted-subset datasets, despite the large sequencing depth. Across a few donors, 5% to 6% of naive CD4, 3.5% of naive CD8, 2.3% of memory CD4, and 0.4% of memory CD8 clonotypes were shared. Sampling was restricted to blood, and TCR repertoires in tissues likely differ from the TCR repertoires found in blood. Based on pairwise subsampling, the degree of clonotype sharing among donors was expected to be affected by sequencing depth. Estimated clonotype richness was generally larger for naive than for memory subsets. Because the study included a small number of donors, the genetic and exposure-history diversity represented was limited. Clonotypes shared by all four sorted-subset donors showed higher generation probabilities than non-shared clonotypes.

Healthy HIV-negative adults with no recently reported acute infections or vaccinations were included as donors. Every donor was a Caucasian adult residing in Nashville, Tennessee, USA. The CD8 memory samples were a combination of magnetically selected CD45RO+ cells and CCR7-negative CD45RA+ effector memory (TemRA) cells. Blood was collected by leukapheresis, and PBMCs were isolated by Ficoll-Histopaque density gradient centrifugation and then cryopreserved in liquid nitrogen vapor phase. Analytical flow cytometry was used to check the purity and quantity of each magnetically sorted T cell population. Genomic DNA was isolated from every sorted fraction and measured by UV absorbance on a Nanodrop 2000c. Trimming at the junction amounts to 1 base on V and 3 bases on J, and the germline ends lie 12 bases apart. CDR1 and CDR2 (SGHTA, FQGNSA) derive from the germline V gene. The CDR3 measures 15 amino acids from cysteine to phenylalanine. Kept here is only the CDR3 DNA, which spans 45 bases and is read in frame from base 1.

Using the deep immunoSEQ assay, multiplex PCR amplified TCR CDR3 regions from genomic DNA. Genomic DNA extracted from each cell subset was distributed evenly over all wells of several immunoSEQ 96-well plates, and each plate served as one replicate. For sorted subsets, 150 to 250 ng genomic DNA, equal to about 30,000 T cell genomes, was loaded into each replicate PCR. The purified libraries were quantified using a Qubit 3.0 fluorometer, sized with a Bioanalyzer 2100, and then quantified again using the KAPA Library Quantification kit. A separate single-read 150-cycle Illumina NextSeq 550 flow cell was used to sequence each immunoSEQ 96-well plate. Processing in the source paper ran as follows. Because the immunoSEQ output held only junctional sequences and lacked quality scores, the filtering could not match the filtering applied to full-length reads. To assign V/J genes and CDR3, sequences were annotated using PyIR, a Python wrapper for IgBLAST v1.9, with IMGT germline references. Any read was removed if the V/J assignment was weak (E-value above 1e-6), the CDR3 was missing, or the read contained stop codons, out-of-frame junctions, or ambiguous translated residues. A V3J clonotype was defined by an identical inferred V gene, J gene, and CDR3 amino acid sequence. Percentage overlap between repertoires was calculated by dividing the number of shared unique clonotypes by the size of the smaller repertoire. Three approaches were used to assess repertoire richness: RTK rarefaction, the Chao1 estimator, and Recon v2.1 estimates of unobserved clonotypes. OLGA was used to compute generation probabilities for all TCRbeta clonotypes that the gDNA method yielded from a handful of donors. As stored in TCRdb, this immuneACCESS dataset retains in-frame rearrangements with V and J assigned. A fraction of the clones does not appear; measured against another copy, unresolved V genes explain less than half of the discrepancy, and the remainder lacks a known reason. D and trimming come from the DNA, and the V and J calls and clone size come from that table. The table for this sample lists roughly 300,000 clones; 80% to 90% of them were counted only once. 15% to 20% of the sample belongs to the ten largest clones.

This sequence was found in a man aged 18 to 30 in good health. The specimen was memory CD8+ T cells sorted from blood. In the paper's terms, the cell subset or site label means: CD45RO+ cells pooled with CCR7-negative TemRA cells. The V and J segments used are TRBV7-2 and TRBJ1-1, with TRBD1 as a weak D call on 6 bases. The CDR3 reads CASSLGTDFYTEAFF. Read as DNA, the sequence is TGTGCCAGCAGCTTAGGGACAGACTTTTACACTGAAGCTTTCTTT.